This TCR beta chain was found in a study of T-cell memory formation after mild COVID-19. About the study: In these data, TCR clusters were largely donor specific. Findings and caveats of the study: Pre-infection memory held some responding clones, suggesting pre-existing cross-reactive T cells responded.

UMIs and sample barcodes were carried by the TCR alpha and TCR beta cDNA libraries that 5'RACE produced using constant-segment primers. A single record per CDR3 protein comes from TCRdb applying MiXCR to the 5' RACE reads. This sample has roughly 180,000 distinct CDR3 sequences, with 11% found just once. In the case of this clonotype: As yet, its antigen is unknown.

Specimen: PBMCs or a T cell subset sorted from them (not recorded which). The sequence was collected from a man younger than 35 who had mild COVID-19 (a few samples of this study predate the infection). Cell type and time point are not known.

The CDR3 coding sequence is TGTGCCAGCAGGAGGGGAGAGAACACTGAAGCTTTCTTT. Translation: CASRRGENTEAFF. The chain couples TRBV25-1 to TRBJ1-1; TRBD1 is a possible D gene (5 bases). Germline V gene lookup returns CDR1 MGHDK and CDR2 SYGVNS. Trimming removed 6 bases at V and 1 base at J, with 9 bases between. CDR3 length equals 13 residues.